A single sample is the source of the 12 T cell receptor beta chains below, sequenced in a study of blood T cell repertoires in COVID-19. Libraries were prepared by immunoSEQ multiplex PCR; TCRdb keeps only in-frame clonotypes and omits some of them. Counted here are 200,000 or so clones, around nine tenths occurring once; the ten biggest clones make up around 3%. The sample taken for sequencing was peripheral blood. Source of these receptors: a man in his 60s with acute or convalescent COVID-19.

This chain uses TRBV7-9 with TRBJ1-2, with D possibly matching TRBD1 (6 bases). Trimming removed 0 bases from V and 3 bases from J, with 11 bases in between. The CDR3 is made up of 15 amino acids. The germline V gene encodes CDR1 SEHNR and CDR2 FQNEAQ (reference sequence). The CDR3 is CASSLAGGLDYGYTF. DNA of the CDR3: TGTGCCAGCAGCTTAGCGGGGGGGCTTGACTATGGCTACACCTTC. Full variable domain (outside the CDR3, taken from reference TRBV7-9 and TRBJ1-2): DTGVSQNPRHKITKRGQNVTFRCDPISEHNRLYWYRQTLGQGPEFLTYFQNEAQLEKSRLLSDRFSAERPKGSFSTLEIQRTEQGDSAMYLCASSLAGGLDYGYTFGSGTRLTVV.

This chain uses TRBV6-5 with TRBJ2-3; D unclear. V dropped 10 bases and J dropped 4 bases, with 9 bases sitting between them. The germline CDR1 and CDR2 sequences are MNHEY and SVGAGI. The CDR3 contains 11 residues. The CDR3 DNA reads as TGTGCCACTCTTATCCCAGATACGCAGTATTTT. This translates into CATLIPDTQYF.

In its sample, this clone was seen once. The chain is built from TRBV7-3 and TRBJ1-3; 7 bases fit TRBD1. The CDR3 consists of 14 residues. Germline CDR1 is SGHTA and CDR2 is FQGTGA. Germline trimming cut 5 bases from V and 2 bases from J; bases unmatched to any gene: 3. CDR3 nucleotide sequence: TGTGCCAGCAGCCCTGGGACAGCTGGAAACACCATATATTTT. Protein: CASSPGTAGNTIYF.

The rearrangement links TRBV5-1 to TRBJ2-3; D possibly corresponds to TRBD2 (7 bases). Germline V gene data show CDR1 as SGHRS and CDR2 as YFSETQ. Trimming removed 0 bases from V and 0 bases from J, with 8 bases in between. This CDR3 contains 15 residues. CDR3 in amino acids: CASSLGGGSTDTQYF. The CDR3 bases are TGCGCCAGCAGCTTGGGCGGGGGCAGCACAGATACGCAGTATTTT. Full variable domain (remainder filled in from reference TRBV5-1 and TRBJ2-3): KAGVTQTPRYLIKTRGQQVTLSCSPISGHRSVSWYQQTPGQGLQFLFEYFSETQRNKGNFPGRFSGRQFSNSRSEMNVSTLELGDSALYLCASSLGGGSTDTQYFGPGTRLTVL.

V is TRBV6-4 and J is TRBJ1-2; tentative D call: TRBD1 (6 bases). CDR1 and CDR2 (germline): MRHNA, SNTAGT. This CDR3 has 17 amino acids. Trimming removed 3 bases from V and 8 bases from J, with 25 bases in between. The chain's CDR3 is CASSEVGTPDPANGYTF. DNA of the CDR3: TGTGCCAGCAGTGAGGTGGGGACACCCGACCCGGCGAACGGCTACACCTTC.

The chain combines TRBV18 with TRBJ1-2; D possibly corresponds to TRBD1 (5 bases). The CDR3 has 15 residues. V shed 3 bases and J shed 4 bases, with 15 bases lying between them. CDR1 KGHSH and CDR2 LQKENI come from the germline V gene. The CDR3 is CASSPGPGVAYGYTF. DNA of the CDR3: TGTGCCAGCTCACCGGGTCCGGGGGTGGCCTATGGCTACACCTTC.

V and J are TRBV10-2 and TRBJ1-2; 10 positions match TRBD1. Germline V lookup: CDR1 WSHSY, CDR2 SAAADI. After removal of 6 bases from V and 7 bases from J, the junction contained 2 bases not matched to a gene. The CDR3 covers 12 residues. The CDR3, as DNA: TGCGCCAGCAGGGGGACAGGGGCTGGCTACACCTTC. As protein: CASRGTGAGYTF.

The rearrangement links TRBV3-1 (or the pseudogene TRBV3-2) to TRBJ2-2, with 14 bases aligning to TRBD2. The V gene end was trimmed by 4 bases and the J gene end by 3 bases; junction bases not matched to a gene: 1. The CDR3 is made up of 16 amino acids. Germline CDR1 is LGHDT and CDR2 is YNNKEL (reference sequence). Here the CDR3 reads CASSRTSGGYTGELFF. The CDR3 nucleotides are TGTGCCAGCAGCCGGACTAGCGGGGGGTACACCGGGGAGCTGTTTTTT.

The gene calls are TRBV12-5 and TRBJ2-5; TRBD1 agrees at 7 bases. The CDR3 consists of 13 residues. The germline V gene encodes CDR1 LGHNT and CDR2 FRNRAP. The J segment lost 10 bases and the V segment lost 4 bases, leaving 9 bases of the junction unmatched. CDR3 region: CASGWDSGQYQYF. CDR3 nucleotides: TGTGCTAGTGGTTGGGACAGTGGACAATACCAGTACTTC. The variable domain in full, with the rest retrieved from reference TRBV12-5 and TRBJ2-5, is DARVTQTPRHKVTEMGQEVTMRCQPILGHNTVFWYRQTMMQGLELLAYFRNRAPLDDSGMPKDRFSAEMPDATLATLKIQPSEPRDSAVYFCASGWDSGQYQYFGPGTRLLVL.

The chain couples TRBV21-1 to TRBJ2-1; the D call of TRBD2 is as the table states it, not checked on the DNA. TRBV21-1 is described as a pseudogene. This CDR3 is 14 amino acids long. The DNA of the CDR3 is TGTGCCAGCAGCATGGCGGGGGATTACAATGAGCAGTTCTTC. This translates into CASSMAGDYNEQFF.

The chain has TRBV15 and TRBJ2-7; maybe TRBD2 (5 bases). The V end lost 0 bases, the J end lost 0 bases, and 15 bases lay between the germline ends. The CDR3 covers 17 residues. In germline, CDR1 is LNHNV, CDR2 YYDKDF (reference sequence). The CDR3 coding sequence is TGTGCCACCAGCAGAGAAAGGGCGGCGGGCCTCTCCTACGAGCAGTACTTC. It codes for CATSRERAAGLSYEQYF.

This chain joins TRBV5-1 and TRBJ2-5, with 13 bases aligning to TRBD2. Germline lookup yields CDR1 SGHRS and CDR2 YFSETQ. J gave up 5 bases and V 4 bases, and 11 bases lay outside the gene matches. The CDR3 consists of 17 residues. The CDR3 DNA is TGCGCCAGCAGCCCGGGACTAGCGGGATTTAAGGGGGAGACCCAGTACTTC. Translating it yields CASSPGLAGFKGETQYF.